The 9 T cell receptor beta chains given below trace back to one sample, sequenced in a study of cytomegalovirus exposure and HLA in healthy donors (dated by TCRdb to 2017 to 2019). The library was obtained by the immunoSEQ multiplex PCR assay. For the multiplex PCR, a mixture combining 60 forward primers for TCR Vbeta segments and 13 reverse primers for TCR Jbeta segments was used. In TCRdb, the immuneACCESS table is reduced to in-frame sequences with V and J assigned. These tables do not hold every clone; where another copy was compared, an unresolved V gene accounts for under half, and the others remain unexplained. This sample comprises roughly 160,000 clones, roughly 76% of them detected only once. Approximately 2.1% of the sample belongs to the ten largest clones. Specimen: PBMCs. Source of these receptors: a male donor in good health and CMV-seronegative.

CDR3 coding DNA: TGTGCCAGCAGACGGGACACCCTCACCGGGGAGCTGTTTTTT. Its protein product is CASRRDTLTGELFF. The chain is built from TRBV6-1 and TRBJ2-2; D may be TRBD1 (6 bases). From germline, CDR1 is MNHNS and CDR2 SASEGT. Trimming cost V 6 bases and J 4 bases, with 12 bases left between them. CDR3 length equals 14 residues.

The chain recombines TRBV19 with TRBJ1-1; 11 bases fit TRBD1. Germline CDR1 reads LNHDA; CDR2 reads SQIVND (reference sequence). V was clipped by 5 bases and J by 3 bases; unmatched bases: 5. This CDR3 has 15 residues. In DNA, the CDR3 is TGTGCCAGTAGTCCCTGGACAGGGGGCGACACTGAAGCTTTCTTT. Its protein product is CASSPWTGGDTEAFF.

The V and J genes are TRBV7-9 and TRBJ1-2, with 11 bases that match TRBD1. Germline-derived CDR1 and CDR2 are SEHNR and FQNEAQ (reference sequence). The CDR3 length is 15 residues. V gave up 4 bases and J gave up 5 bases; unmatched junction bases: 6. The CDR3 here is CASSSRTGGAYGYTF. In nucleotides, the CDR3 is TGTGCCAGCAGCTCCCGGACAGGGGGCGCGTATGGCTACACCTTC.

V usage is TRBV15 and J usage is TRBJ1-2, with TRBD1 as a possible D gene (5 bases). This CDR3 region has 18 residues. Trimming removed 5 bases from V and 0 bases from J, with 22 bases in between. Germline CDR1 and CDR2: LNHNV and YYDKDF (reference sequence). The CDR3 spells CATSPQLSGIRANYGYTF. The CDR3 region has the DNA TGTGCCACCAGCCCTCAATTATCAGGGATTAGGGCTAACTATGGCTACACCTTC.

This sequence joins TRBV27 and TRBJ2-3; 12 bases match TRBD2. The germline V gene has CDR1 MNHEY and CDR2 SMNVEV (reference sequence). This CDR3 has 15 amino acids. V lost 3 bases to trimming and J lost 3 bases; unmatched junction nucleotides: 1. The CDR3 region has the DNA TGTGCCAGCAGTTTGCTAGCGGGGGGGACAGATACGCAGTATTTT. Residues: CASSLLAGGTDTQYF.

The chain combines TRBV30 with TRBJ1-2; no firm D call. The CDR3 contains 13 residues. Germline V gene sequence: CDR1 GTSNPN, CDR2 SVGIG (reference sequence). With 0 bases removed from V and 1 base from J, the gap between germline ends came to 6 bases. The CDR3 DNA is TGTGCCTGGAGTGTACTGGTTAACTATGGCTACACCTTC. Its translation is CAWSVLVNYGYTF.

The J gene is TRBJ2-7, the V gene TRBV15; perhaps TRBD1 as D (5 bases). CDR1 is LNHNV, CDR2 YYDKDF, per germline (reference sequence). Trimming pared 2 bases from V and 0 bases from J, leaving 11 bases between. This CDR3 is built from 15 residues. This CDR3 reads CATSRTGPISYEQYF. The CDR3 nucleotides are TGTGCCACCAGCAGAACAGGCCCGATCTCCTACGAGCAGTACTTC.

The CDR3 region is CASSLGDSNSPLHF. CDR3 DNA sequence: TGTGCCAGCAGCCTAGGGGACAGCAATTCACCCCTCCACTTT. The gene calls are TRBV7-9 and TRBJ1-6, with TRBD1 matching 7 bases. Trimming at V came to 5 bases and at J to 7 bases, leaving 5 bases not matched to a gene. Per the germline V gene, CDR1 is SEHNR and CDR2 is FQNEAQ (reference sequence). The CDR3 is made up of 14 amino acids. Full variable domain (outside the CDR3, taken from reference TRBV7-9 and TRBJ1-6): DTGVSQNPRHKITKRGQNVTFRCDPISEHNRLYWYRQTLGQGPEFLTYFQNEAQLEKSRLLSDRFSAERPKGSFSTLEIQRTEQGDSAMYLCASSLGDSNSPLHFGNGTRLTVT.

The chain uses TRBV6-5 and TRBJ2-7; 7 bases agree with TRBD1. In germline, CDR1 is MNHEY, CDR2 SVGAGI. J lost 2 bases, V lost 6 bases, and 10 bases had no gene match. The CDR3 length is 15 residues. CDR3 in DNA: TGTGCCAGCAGCGGCGGACAGGTGTATCCCTACGAGCAGTACTTC. Protein sequence: CASSGGQVYPYEQYF.